This T cell receptor (beta chain) was captured in a study of cytomegalovirus exposure and HLA in healthy donors. Looking at the study overall: In a previous analysis, 110 million or so unique TCR beta sequences were found from approximately 180 million T cells. HLA-typed donors were the source of 82 million or so unique TCRs, which an early data release held. Study conclusions and caveats: Both high specificity and high sensitivity reportedly marked the classifier's diagnosis of cytomegalovirus status. Across donors, sequencing depth was assumed by presence/absence analyses to be roughly uniform.

Per the germline V gene, CDR1 is SQVTM and CDR2 is ANQGSEA. V was cut by 8 bases and J by 4 bases, with 19 bases left in between. CDR3 length equals 14 residues. Comment on this clone: As yet, its antigen is unknown.

PCR was performed using 60 Vbeta and 13 Jbeta primers. The protocol was immunoSEQ multiplex PCR, while the TCRdb copy is restricted to in-frame clones and leaves out a portion. The data contain around 110,000 clones, roughly 79% of them singletons. This clonotype was sampled from a woman under 30 in good health and CMV-seronegative. This chain uses TRBV29-1 with TRBJ2-3; perhaps TRBD1 as D (6 bases). Specimen: PBMCs. The CDR3 sequence: CSLETGAVPDTQYF. The CDR3 DNA reads TGCAGCTTGGAGACAGGCGCCGTTCCAGATACGCAGTATTTT.